This T cell receptor beta chain was recovered during a study of shared clonotypes between healthy human individuals. Overall study results and limits: As a rule, naive subsets had a larger estimated richness than memory subsets. For sorted subsets, rarefaction showed incomplete sequencing despite large depth.

V trimming: 6 bases; J trimming: 2 bases; junction bases outside the gene matches: 6. Germline CDR1 is MDHEN and CDR2 is SYDVKM. This CDR3 contains 15 residues. This was a deep-level run. TCRdb keeps only in-frame clones here, not all; method: immunoSEQ multiplex PCR. Here the sample spans approximately 2.1 million clones, 85% to 95% being singletons. Points on this clone: Its specificity is not known.

The rearrangement joins TRBV28 to TRBJ2-1, with 8 bases lining up with TRBD1. The TCR originated in a man younger than 30 in good health. Some clones in this sample may be carry-over from other donors' samples. Specimen: naive CD4+ T cells from PBMCs. Subset described: CD45RA+ positively selected. The CDR3 coding sequence is TGTGCCAGCAGGAAAGGACAGGGAGCCTACAATGAGCAGTTCTTC. Protein product: CASRKGQGAYNEQFF. Full variable domain (rest looked up from reference TRBV28 and TRBJ2-1): DVKVTQSSRYLVKRTGEKVFLECVQDMDHENMFWYRQDPGLGLRLIYFSYDVKMKEKGDIPEGYSVSREKKERFSLILESASTNQTSMYLCASRKGQGAYNEQFFGPGTRLTVL.